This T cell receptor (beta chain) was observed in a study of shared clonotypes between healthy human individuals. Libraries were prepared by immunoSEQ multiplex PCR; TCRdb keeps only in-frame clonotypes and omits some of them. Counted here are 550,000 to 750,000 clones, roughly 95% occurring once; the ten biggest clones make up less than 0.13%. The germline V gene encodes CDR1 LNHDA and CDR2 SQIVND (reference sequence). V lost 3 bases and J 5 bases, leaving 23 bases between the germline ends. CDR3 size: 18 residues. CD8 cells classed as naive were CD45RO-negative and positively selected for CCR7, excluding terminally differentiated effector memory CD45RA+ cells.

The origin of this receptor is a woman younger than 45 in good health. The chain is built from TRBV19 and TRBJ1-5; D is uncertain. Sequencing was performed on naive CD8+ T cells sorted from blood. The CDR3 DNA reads TGTGCCAGTAGTATCGACCGTGCGTTGGTTAGGATCGATCAGCCCCAGCATTTT. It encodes CASSIDRALVRIDQPQHF.